This T cell receptor (beta chain) was captured by sequencing in a study of blood T cells in healthy people across ages. Sample-barcoded 5' priming and a J-beta primer mix drove a second PCR of about 6 to 12 cycles. From the 5' RACE reads, TCRdb called clonotypes with MiXCR, one entry per CDR3 protein. The sample includes 1 million or so distinct CDR3 sequences, around 43% seen only once; the top ten take under 20%. Germline CDR1 reads LGHNA; CDR2 reads YNFKEQ. V was cut by 1 base and J by 2 bases, with 14 bases left in between. This CDR3 comprises 16 residues. The specimen sequenced was blood. The rearrangement uses TRBV4-2 and TRBJ2-5, with TRBD1 as a possible D gene (6 bases). The receptor was derived from a woman between 55 and 75 years old in good health. The CDR3 loop reads CASSQGARGIQETQYF. The DNA of the CDR3 is TGTGCCAGCAGCCAAGGTGCCAGGGGCATACAAGAGACCCAGTACTTC.